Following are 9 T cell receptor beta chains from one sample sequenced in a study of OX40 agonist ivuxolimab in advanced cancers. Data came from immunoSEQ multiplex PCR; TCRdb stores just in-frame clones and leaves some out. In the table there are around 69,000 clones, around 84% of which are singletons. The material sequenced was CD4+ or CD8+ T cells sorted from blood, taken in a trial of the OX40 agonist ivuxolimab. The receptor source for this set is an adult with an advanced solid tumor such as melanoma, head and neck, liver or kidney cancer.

Here the CDR3 DNA reads TGTGCCAGCAGGATGGCGGGCACAGATACGCAGTATTTT. Its protein is CASRMAGTDTQYF. This chain links TRBV7-2 with TRBJ2-3; D gene uncertain. Germline V gene sequence: CDR1 SGHTA, CDR2 FQGNSA. V lost 6 bases and J lost 1, with 8 bases in between. The CDR3 has 13 amino acids.

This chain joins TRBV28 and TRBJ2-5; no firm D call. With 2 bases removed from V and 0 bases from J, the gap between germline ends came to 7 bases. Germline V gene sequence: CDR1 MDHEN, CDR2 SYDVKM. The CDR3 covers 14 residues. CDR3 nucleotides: TGTGCCAGCAGTTTAGGACCAAACCAAGAGACCCAGTACTTC. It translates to CASSLGPNQETQYF.

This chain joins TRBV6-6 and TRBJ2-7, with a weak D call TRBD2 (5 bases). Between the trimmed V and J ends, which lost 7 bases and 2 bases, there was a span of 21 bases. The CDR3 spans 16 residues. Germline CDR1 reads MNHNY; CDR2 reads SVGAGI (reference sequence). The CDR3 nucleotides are TGTGCCAGCACCCCCACACTCGGGGAATTAGCCTACGAGCAGTACTTC. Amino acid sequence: CASTPTLGELAYEQYF.

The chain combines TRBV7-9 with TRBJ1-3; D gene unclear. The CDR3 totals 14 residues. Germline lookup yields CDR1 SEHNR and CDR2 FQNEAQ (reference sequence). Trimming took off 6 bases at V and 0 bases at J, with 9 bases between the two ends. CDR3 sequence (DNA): TGTGCCAGCAGGTCATTGAACTCTGGAAACACCATATATTTT. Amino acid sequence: CASRSLNSGNTIYF. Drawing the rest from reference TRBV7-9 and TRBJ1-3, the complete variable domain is DTGVSQNPRHKITKRGQNVTFRCDPISEHNRLYWYRQTLGQGPEFLTYFQNEAQLEKSRLLSDRFSAERPKGSFSTLEIQRTEQGDSAMYLCASRSLNSGNTIYFGEGSWLTVV.

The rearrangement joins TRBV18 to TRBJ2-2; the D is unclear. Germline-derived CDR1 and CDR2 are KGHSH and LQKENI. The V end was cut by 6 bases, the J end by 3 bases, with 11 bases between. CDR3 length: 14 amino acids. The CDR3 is CASSPSGDTGELFF. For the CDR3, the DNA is TGTGCCAGCTCGCCTAGTGGAGACACCGGGGAGCTGTTTTTT.

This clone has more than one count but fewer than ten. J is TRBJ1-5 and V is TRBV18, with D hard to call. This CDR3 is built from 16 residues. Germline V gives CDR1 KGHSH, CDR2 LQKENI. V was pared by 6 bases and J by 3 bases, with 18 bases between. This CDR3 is CASSLGQPMNNQPQHF. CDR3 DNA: TGTGCCAGCTCCCTAGGCCAGCCGATGAACAATCAGCCCCAGCATTTT.

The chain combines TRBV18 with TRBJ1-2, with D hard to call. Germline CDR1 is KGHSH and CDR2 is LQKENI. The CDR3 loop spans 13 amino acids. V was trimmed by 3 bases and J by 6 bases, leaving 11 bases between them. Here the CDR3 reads CASSPGRVDGYTF. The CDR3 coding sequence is TGTGCCAGCTCACCCGGACGGGTCGATGGCTACACCTTC.

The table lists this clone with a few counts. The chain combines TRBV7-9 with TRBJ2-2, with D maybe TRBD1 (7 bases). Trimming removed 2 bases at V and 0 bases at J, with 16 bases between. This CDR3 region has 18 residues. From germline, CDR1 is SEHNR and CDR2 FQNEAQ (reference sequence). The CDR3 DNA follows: TGTGCCAGCAGCTTACAAAAAGGCGGGACAGCGAACACCGGGGAGCTGTTTTTT. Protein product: CASSLQKGGTANTGELFF.

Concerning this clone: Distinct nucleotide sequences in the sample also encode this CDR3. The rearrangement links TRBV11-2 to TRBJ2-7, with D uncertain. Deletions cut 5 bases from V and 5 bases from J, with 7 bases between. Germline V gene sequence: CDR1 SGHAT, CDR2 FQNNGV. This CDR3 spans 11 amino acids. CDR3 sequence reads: CASSPRHEQYF. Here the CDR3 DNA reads TGTGCCAGCAGCCCCAGACACGAGCAGTACTTC.